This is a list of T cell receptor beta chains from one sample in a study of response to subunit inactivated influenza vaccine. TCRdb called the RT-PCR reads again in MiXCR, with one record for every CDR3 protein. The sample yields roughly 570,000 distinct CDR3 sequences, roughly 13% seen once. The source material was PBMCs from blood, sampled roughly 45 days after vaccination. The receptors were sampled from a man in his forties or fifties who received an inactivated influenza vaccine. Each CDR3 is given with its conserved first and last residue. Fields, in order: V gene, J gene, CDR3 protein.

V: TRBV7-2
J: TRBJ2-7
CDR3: CASSPPRVTYEQYF

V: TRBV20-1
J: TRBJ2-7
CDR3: CSAREPYSGRTYEQYF

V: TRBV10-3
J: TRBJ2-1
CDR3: CAISEDRVDHNEQFF

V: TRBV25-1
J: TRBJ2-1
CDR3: CASSEWDGQEQFF

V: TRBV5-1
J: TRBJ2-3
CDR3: CASSFLVGDTQYF

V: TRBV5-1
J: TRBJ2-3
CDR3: CASSLSSTGDTQYF

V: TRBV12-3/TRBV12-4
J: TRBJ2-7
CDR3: CASSLGQTFSYEQYF

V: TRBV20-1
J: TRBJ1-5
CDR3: CSARDSQALGDQPQHF

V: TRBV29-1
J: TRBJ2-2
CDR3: CSVAGGFNTGELFF

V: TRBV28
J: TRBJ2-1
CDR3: CASSLESLGNNEQFF

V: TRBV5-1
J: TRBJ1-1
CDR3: CASSKATGNTEAFF

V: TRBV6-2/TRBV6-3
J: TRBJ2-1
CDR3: CASSYPATGIKFF

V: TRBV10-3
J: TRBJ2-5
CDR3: CAISRQGVTETQYF

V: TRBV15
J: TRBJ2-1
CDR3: CATSRGSLAYNEQFF

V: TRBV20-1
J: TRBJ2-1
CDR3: CSARPLAGGQFF

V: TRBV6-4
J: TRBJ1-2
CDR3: CASSEGQLGGYTF

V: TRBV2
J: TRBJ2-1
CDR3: CASRFSGRAVYNEQFF

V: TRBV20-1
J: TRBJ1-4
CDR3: CSARVVRGGTNEKLFF

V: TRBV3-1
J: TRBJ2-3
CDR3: CASTGSPLTDTQYF

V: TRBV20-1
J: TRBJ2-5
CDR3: CSVVLFLAQETQYF

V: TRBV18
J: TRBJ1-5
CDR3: CASSQGEGNQPQHF

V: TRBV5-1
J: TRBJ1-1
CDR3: CASSLEYRNTEAFF

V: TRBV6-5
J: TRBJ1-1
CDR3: CASSYSGQGASINTEAFF

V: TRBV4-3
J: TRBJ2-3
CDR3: CASSHGQGRPDTQYF

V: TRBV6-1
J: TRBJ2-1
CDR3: CASSELVGRSYNEQFF

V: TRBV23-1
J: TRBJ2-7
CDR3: CASNSSGTGASYEQYF

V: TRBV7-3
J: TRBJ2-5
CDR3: CASSSGTNRETQYF

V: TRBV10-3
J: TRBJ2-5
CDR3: CAISTGQQETQYF

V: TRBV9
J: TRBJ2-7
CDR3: CASSVSPGGSYEQYF

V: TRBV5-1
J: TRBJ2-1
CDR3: CASSLEPPGQGYNEQFF

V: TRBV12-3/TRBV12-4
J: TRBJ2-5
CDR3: CASSQTPKGTQYF

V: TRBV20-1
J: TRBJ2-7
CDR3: CSALGGSLHEQYF

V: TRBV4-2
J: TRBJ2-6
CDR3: CASSRGLAGVGSGANVLTF

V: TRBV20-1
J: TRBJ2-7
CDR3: CSATGRNYEQYF

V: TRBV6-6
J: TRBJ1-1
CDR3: CATTLVPGTEAFF

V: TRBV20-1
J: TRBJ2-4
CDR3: CSAENMAPQYF

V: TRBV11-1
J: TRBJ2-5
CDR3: CASSLAPPLAGAEWETQYF

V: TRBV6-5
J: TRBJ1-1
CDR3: CASSYRTVNTEAFF

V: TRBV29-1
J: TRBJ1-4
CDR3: CSVAIQGEKLFF

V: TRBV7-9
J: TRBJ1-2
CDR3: CASIFPPGYGYTF

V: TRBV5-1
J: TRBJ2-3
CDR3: CASSPPGARNTQYF

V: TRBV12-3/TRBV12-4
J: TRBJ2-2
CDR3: CASSLSSAWTGELFF

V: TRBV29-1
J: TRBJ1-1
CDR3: CSYEDRRDTEAFF

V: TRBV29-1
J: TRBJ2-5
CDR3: CSVDNPGGIEETQYF

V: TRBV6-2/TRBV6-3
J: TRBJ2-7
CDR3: CASSYGGREQYF

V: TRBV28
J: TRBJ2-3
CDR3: CASSSKGASPDTQYF

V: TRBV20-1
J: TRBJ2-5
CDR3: CSARAELGGPVKETQYF

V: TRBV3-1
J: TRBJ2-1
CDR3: CASSPTAGGPGNEQFF

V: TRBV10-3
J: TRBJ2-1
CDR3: CAISESTGGRGEQFF